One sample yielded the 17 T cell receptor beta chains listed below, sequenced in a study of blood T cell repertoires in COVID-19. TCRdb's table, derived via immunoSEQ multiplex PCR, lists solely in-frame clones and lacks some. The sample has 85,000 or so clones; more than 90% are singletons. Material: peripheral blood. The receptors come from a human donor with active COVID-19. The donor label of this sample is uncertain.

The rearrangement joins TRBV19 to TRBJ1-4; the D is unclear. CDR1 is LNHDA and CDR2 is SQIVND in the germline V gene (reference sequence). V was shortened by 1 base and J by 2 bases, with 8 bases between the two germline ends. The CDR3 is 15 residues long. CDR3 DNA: TGTGCCAGTAGTATAGCGCGTCGGACTAATGAAAAACTGTTTTTT. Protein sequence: CASSIARRTNEKLFF.

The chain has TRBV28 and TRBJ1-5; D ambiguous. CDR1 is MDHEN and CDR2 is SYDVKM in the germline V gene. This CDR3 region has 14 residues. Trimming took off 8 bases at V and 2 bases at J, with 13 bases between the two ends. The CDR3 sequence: CASVPPMGNQPQHF. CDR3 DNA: TGTGCCAGCGTTCCGCCTATGGGCAATCAGCCCCAGCATTTT.

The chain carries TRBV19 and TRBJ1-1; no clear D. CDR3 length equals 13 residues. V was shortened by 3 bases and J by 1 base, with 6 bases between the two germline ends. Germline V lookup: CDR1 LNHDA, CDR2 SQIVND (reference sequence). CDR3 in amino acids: CASSMQANTEAFF. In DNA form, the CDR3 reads TGTGCCAGTAGTATGCAGGCGAACACTGAAGCTTTCTTT.

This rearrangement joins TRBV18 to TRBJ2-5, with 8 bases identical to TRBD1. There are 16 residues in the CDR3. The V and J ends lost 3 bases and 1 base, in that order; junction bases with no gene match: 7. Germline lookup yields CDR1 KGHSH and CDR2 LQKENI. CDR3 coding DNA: TGTGCCAGCTCACCGGTGGACAGGGCCATCCAAGAGACCCAGTACTTC. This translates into CASSPVDRAIQETQYF. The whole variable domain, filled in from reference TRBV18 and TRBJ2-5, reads NAGVMQNPRHLVRRRGQEARLRCSPMKGHSHVYWYRQLPEEGLKFMVYLQKENIIDESGMPKERFSAEFPKEGPSILRIQQVVRGDSAAYFCASSPVDRAIQETQYFGPGTRLLVL.

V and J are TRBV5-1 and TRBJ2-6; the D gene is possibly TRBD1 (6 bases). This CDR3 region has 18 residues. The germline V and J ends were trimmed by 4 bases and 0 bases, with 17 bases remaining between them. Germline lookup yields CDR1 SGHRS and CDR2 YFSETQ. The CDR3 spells CASSAPGQIGSGANVLTF. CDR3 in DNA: TGCGCCAGCAGCGCACCCGGACAGATCGGCTCTGGGGCCAACGTCCTGACTTTC.

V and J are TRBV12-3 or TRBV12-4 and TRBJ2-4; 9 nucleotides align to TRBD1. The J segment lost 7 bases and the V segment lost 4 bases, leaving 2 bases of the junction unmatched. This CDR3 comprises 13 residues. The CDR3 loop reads CASSYGQGNIQYF. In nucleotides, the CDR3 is TGTGCCAGCAGTTACGGACAGGGGAACATTCAGTACTTC.

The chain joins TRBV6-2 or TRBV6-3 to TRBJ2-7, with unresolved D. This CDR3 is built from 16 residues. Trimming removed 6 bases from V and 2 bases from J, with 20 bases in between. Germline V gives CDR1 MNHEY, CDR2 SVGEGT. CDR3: CASSGIVVAYPYEQYF. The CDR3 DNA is TGTGCCAGCAGCGGAATAGTAGTAGCATATCCCTACGAGCAGTACTTC.

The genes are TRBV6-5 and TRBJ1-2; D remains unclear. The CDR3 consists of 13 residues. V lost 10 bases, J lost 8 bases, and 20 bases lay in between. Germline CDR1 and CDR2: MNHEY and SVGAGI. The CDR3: CATRFRVGGGYTF. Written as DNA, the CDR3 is TGTGCCACCAGATTCCGGGTGGGTGGAGGCTACACCTTC.

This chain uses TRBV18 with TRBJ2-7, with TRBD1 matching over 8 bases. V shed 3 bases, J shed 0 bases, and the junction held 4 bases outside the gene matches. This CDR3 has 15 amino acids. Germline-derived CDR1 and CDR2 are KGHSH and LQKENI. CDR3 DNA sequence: TGTGCCAGCTCACCTAGGACAGGGACCTCCTACGAGCAGTACTTC. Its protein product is CASSPRTGTSYEQYF.

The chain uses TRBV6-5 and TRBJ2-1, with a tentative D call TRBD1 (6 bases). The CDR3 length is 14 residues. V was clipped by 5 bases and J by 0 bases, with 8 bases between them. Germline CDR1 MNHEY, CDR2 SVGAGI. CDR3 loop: CASSRDTSYNEQFF. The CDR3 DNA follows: TGTGCCAGCAGTCGGGACACCTCCTACAATGAGCAGTTCTTC.

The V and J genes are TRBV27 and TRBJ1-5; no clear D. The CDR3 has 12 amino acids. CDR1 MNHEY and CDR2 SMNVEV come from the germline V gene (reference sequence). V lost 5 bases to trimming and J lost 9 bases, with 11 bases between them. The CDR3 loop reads CASSPPSGPQHF. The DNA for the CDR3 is TGTGCCAGCAGTCCTCCCTCCGGGCCCCAGCATTTT.

Here the CDR3 DNA reads TGTGCCAGCAGCTTAGCCCAGATCTCTGGGGCCAACGTCCTGACTTTC. Protein product: CASSLAQISGANVLTF. The chain carries TRBV7-2 and TRBJ2-6; the D is unclear. The CDR3 runs to 16 residues. Germline loops: CDR1 SGHTA, CDR2 FQGNSA. Trimming pared 0 bases from V and 0 bases from J, leaving 6 bases between.

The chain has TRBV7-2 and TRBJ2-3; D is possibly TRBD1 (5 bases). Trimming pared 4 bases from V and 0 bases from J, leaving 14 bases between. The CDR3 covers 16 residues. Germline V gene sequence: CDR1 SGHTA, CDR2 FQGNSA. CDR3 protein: CASSSRRTYSTDTQYF. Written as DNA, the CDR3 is TGTGCCAGCAGCTCCCGCCGGACATATAGCACAGATACGCAGTATTTT.

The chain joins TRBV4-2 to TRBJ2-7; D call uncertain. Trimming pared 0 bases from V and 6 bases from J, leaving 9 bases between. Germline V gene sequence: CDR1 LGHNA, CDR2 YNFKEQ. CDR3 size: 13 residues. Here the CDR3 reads CASSQDVAPEQYF. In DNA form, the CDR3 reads TGTGCCAGCAGCCAAGATGTAGCCCCCGAGCAGTACTTC.

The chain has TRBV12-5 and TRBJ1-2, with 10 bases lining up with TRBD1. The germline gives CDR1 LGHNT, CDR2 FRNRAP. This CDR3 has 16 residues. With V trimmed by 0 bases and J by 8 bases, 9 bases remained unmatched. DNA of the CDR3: TGTGCTAGTGGTTTGGTCTCCCTGACAGGGGGCATGGGCTACACCTTC. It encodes CASGLVSLTGGMGYTF.

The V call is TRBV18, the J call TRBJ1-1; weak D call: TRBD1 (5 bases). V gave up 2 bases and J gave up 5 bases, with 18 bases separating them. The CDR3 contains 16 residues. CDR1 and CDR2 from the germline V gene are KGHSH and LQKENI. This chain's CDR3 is CASSPYLTGGKTEAFF. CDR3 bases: TGTGCCAGCTCACCATATCTAACCGGGGGAAAAACTGAAGCTTTCTTT.

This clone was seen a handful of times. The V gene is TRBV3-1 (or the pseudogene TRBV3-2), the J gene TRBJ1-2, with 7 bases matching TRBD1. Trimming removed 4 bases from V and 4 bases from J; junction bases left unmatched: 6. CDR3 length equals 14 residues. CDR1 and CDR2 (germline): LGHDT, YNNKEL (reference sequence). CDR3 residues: CASSRDSGPYGYTF. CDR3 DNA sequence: TGTGCCAGCAGCCGGGACAGCGGACCCTATGGCTACACCTTC.